This T cell receptor (beta chain) was recorded in a study of cytomegalovirus exposure and HLA in healthy donors. Study overall: Early on, a data release was issued that held 65 million to 100 million unique TCRs from HLA-typed donors.

This CDR3 contains 13 residues. CDR1 and CDR2 from the germline V gene are SNHLY and FYNNEI. Trimming stripped 4 bases from V and 6 bases from J, with 12 bases between. PCR employed 60 Vbeta and 13 Jbeta primers. TCRdb's copy holds only in-frame clones and misses some; the assay was immunoSEQ multiplex PCR. The data show 200,000 to 250,000 clones, roughly 80% seen once. The receptor was isolated from a man in his forties in good health and CMV-seronegative. The sequencing input was PBMCs. This sequence joins TRBV2 and TRBJ1-1; no clear D gene. The CDR3 nucleotides read TGTGCCAGCAGTGTATGGGAGAGGGCTGAAGCTTTCTTT. It is translated as CASSVWERAEAFF.